The 18 T cell receptor beta chains below all came from one sample that was sequenced in a study of T cell repertoires in cytomegalovirus infection. TCRdb redid the calling of the reads with MiXCR, one entry per CDR3 protein. The sample consists of 110,000 or so distinct CDR3 sequences, 30% of them appearing once. Which antigens these TCRs recognize remains unknown. The input for sequencing was CD8+ T cells from cultured PBMCs, taken from culture after CMV antigen stimulation. These receptors originate from a human donor in good health (CMV status not recorded). Some clones in this sample may be carry-over from other donors' samples.

This clonotype occurred a few times. This rearrangement joins TRBV27 to TRBJ1-4; tentatively, D is TRBD1 (6 bases). Germline values: CDR1 MNHEY, CDR2 SMNVEV (reference sequence). The CDR3 has 18 residues. Between the trimmed V and J ends, which lost 5 bases and 3 bases, there was a span of 22 bases. CDR3 loop: CASSLTWGGASPNEKLFF. In DNA, the CDR3 is TGTGCCAGCAGTCTTACTTGGGGGGGCGCTTCGCCTAATGAAAAACTGTTTTTT.

The chain employs TRBV6-2 or TRBV6-3 and TRBJ2-7; D not certain. In germline, CDR1 is MNHEY, CDR2 SVGEGT. The CDR3 spans 12 residues. Trimming left V 2 bases short and J 0 bases short, with 2 bases between. The CDR3 is CASSYPSYEQYF. The CDR3 nucleotides read TGTGCCAGCAGTTACCCCTCCTACGAGCAGTACTTC.

Here the CDR3 DNA reads TGTGCCAGCAGTCGAGCCCGGACAGGGAGCTTGGTCACAGATACGCAGTATTTT. The encoded protein is CASSRARTGSLVTDTQYF. V is TRBV27 and J is TRBJ2-3, with 8 bases aligning to TRBD1. The CDR3 has 18 amino acids. Germline CDR1 is MNHEY and CDR2 is SMNVEV (reference sequence). With V trimmed by 5 bases and J by 2 bases, 15 bases remained unmatched.

This clonotype appeared many times. The chain has TRBV5-5 and TRBJ2-3; maybe TRBD1 (7 bases). The CDR3 totals 21 residues. Trimming took 4 bases from V and 6 from J, leaving 36 bases between them. Germline V gene lookup returns CDR1 SGHKS and CDR2 YYEKEE (reference sequence). The CDR3 sequence: CASSVNNLADIQGTRRDTQYF. CDR3 sequence (DNA): TGTGCCAGCAGCGTGAACAATTTGGCCGACATACAGGGGACTCGACGTGATACGCAGTATTTT. The whole variable domain, filled in from reference TRBV5-5 and TRBJ2-3, reads DAGVTQSPTHLIKTRGQQVTLRCSPISGHKSVSWYQQVLGQGPQFIFQYYEKEERGRGNFPDRFSARQFPNYSSELNVNALLLGDSALYLCASSVNNLADIQGTRRDTQYFGPGTRLTVL.

This clonotype was detected ten times or more. In DNA form, the CDR3 reads TGTGCCAGCAGCTTAGGACAGGGGAACAATGAGCAGTTCTTC. It encodes CASSLGQGNNEQFF. V gene TRBV7-2 combines with J gene TRBJ2-1, with TRBD1 matching 8 bases. J lost 5 bases, V lost 1 base, and 1 base had no gene match. The CDR3 contains 14 residues. Germline V gene lookup returns CDR1 SGHTA and CDR2 FQGNSA.

The rearrangement uses TRBV6-5 and TRBJ1-6, with 8 bases aligning to TRBD1. This CDR3 comprises 13 residues. CDR1 and CDR2 from the germline V gene are MNHEY and SVGAGI. V was pared by 5 bases and J by 10 bases, with 4 bases of the junction left unmatched. Here the CDR3 reads CASSDRGSSPLHF. As DNA, the CDR3 is TGTGCCAGCAGTGACAGGGGTAGCTCACCCCTCCACTTT.

The chain recombines TRBV6-2 or TRBV6-3 with TRBJ2-5; a possible D gene is TRBD2 (6 bases). V was trimmed by 0 bases and J by 2 bases, leaving 7 bases between them. Per germline, CDR1 MNHEY and CDR2 SVGEGT. CDR3 length: 14 residues. The CDR3 loop reads CASSYSAGQETQYF. The CDR3 DNA follows: TGTGCCAGCAGTTACTCGGCGGGGCAAGAGACCCAGTACTTC.

This chain connects TRBV2 to TRBJ2-3; D tentatively fits TRBD1 or TRBD2 (6 bases each). Germline V gives CDR1 SNHLY, CDR2 FYNNEI. V dropped 2 bases and J dropped 2 bases, with 20 bases sitting between them. The CDR3 spans 18 residues. CDR3 loop: CASSEPQEGGLDTDTQYF. The CDR3 nucleotides read TGTGCCAGCAGTGAACCCCAGGAGGGGGGTTTGGACACAGATACGCAGTATTTT. The variable domain in full, with the rest retrieved from reference TRBV2 and TRBJ2-3, is EPEVTQTPSHQVTQMGQEVILRCVPISNHLYFYWYRQILGQKVEFLVSFYNNEISEKSEIFDDQFSVERPDGSNFTLKIRSTKLEDSAMYFCASSEPQEGGLDTDTQYFGPGTRLTVL.

This clonotype was seen once. The chain links TRBV12-3 or TRBV12-4 to TRBJ2-1; tentative D call: TRBD2 (6 bases). CDR3 length: 12 residues. Trimming took 5 bases from V and 7 from J, leaving 9 bases between them. This chain's CDR3 is CASSGEANEQFF. The CDR3 DNA reads as TGTGCCAGCAGTGGGGAGGCTAATGAGCAGTTCTTC.

The chain is built from TRBV19 and TRBJ1-5, with TRBD1 matching 7 bases. Germline CDR1 is LNHDA and CDR2 is SQIVND (reference sequence). With V trimmed by 5 bases and J by 0 bases, 13 bases remained unmatched. This CDR3 comprises 18 residues. CDR3 coding DNA: TGTGCCAGTAGTCGGACCGGGACAGAGCTCTATAGCAATCAGCCCCAGCATTTT. This translates into CASSRTGTELYSNQPQHF.

V is TRBV19 and J is TRBJ1-1, with no clear D. The ends were cut back, 3 bases at V and 4 bases at J, with 9 bases in the middle. Looked up from germline, CDR1 is LNHDA and CDR2 is SQIVND (reference sequence). CDR3 size: 13 residues. The CDR3 nucleotides read TGTGCCAGTAGTATCGGGCCCTTCACTGAAGCTTTCTTT. Translation gives CASSIGPFTEAFF.

Ten or more counts support this clonotype. The V gene is TRBV12-3 or TRBV12-4, the J gene TRBJ1-1; tentatively, D is TRBD1 (5 bases). The V gene lost 2 bases and the J gene lost 8 bases, with 6 bases spanning the gap. There are 11 residues in the CDR3. As DNA, the CDR3 is TGTGCCAGCAGTTTACAGGGAGAAGCTTTCTTT. Translating gives CASSLQGEAFF.

This clonotype appeared a few times. The rearrangement uses TRBV6-5 and TRBJ2-2, with D unresolved. CDR3 length: 13 residues. V gave up 2 bases and J gave up 6 bases, with 7 bases separating them. Germline values: CDR1 MNHEY, CDR2 SVGAGI. The CDR3 spells CASSYLGAGELFF. In DNA form, the CDR3 reads TGTGCCAGCAGTTACCTAGGAGCCGGGGAGCTGTTTTTT.

V is TRBV7-6 and J is TRBJ2-3, with 9 bases lining up with TRBD2. The germline gives CDR1 SGHVS, CDR2 FNYEAQ. There are 16 residues in the CDR3. V shed 2 bases and J 0 bases; nucleotides not matched to a gene: 3. CDR3 bases: TGTGCCAGCAGCTTAAGGCTAGCGGGGAGCACAGATACGCAGTATTTT. Its translation: CASSLRLAGSTDTQYF.

The V and J genes are TRBV19 and TRBJ2-3; 10 bases are shared with TRBD1. Germline V CDR1 and CDR2: LNHDA, SQIVND (reference sequence). Losses at the gene ends were 10 bases for V and 4 bases for J; bases not matched to a gene: 5. The CDR3 covers 13 residues. CDR3 protein: CATTGGSPDTQYF. CDR3 DNA sequence: TGTGCCACGACAGGGGGCAGTCCAGATACGCAGTATTTT.

CDR3 sequence: CASSMGRDRQSTDTQYF. DNA of the CDR3: TGTGCCAGCAGCATGGGAAGGGACAGGCAGTCCACAGATACGCAGTATTTT. The rearrangement joins TRBV5-4 to TRBJ2-3; 8 nucleotides agree with TRBD1. CDR3 length equals 17 residues. The V segment lost 4 bases and the J segment 2 bases; nucleotides outside the gene matches: 12. Germline CDR1 SGHNT, CDR2 YYREEE (reference sequence).

This sequence joins TRBV12-3 or TRBV12-4 and TRBJ2-7; D may be TRBD1 or TRBD2 (5 bases each). V lost 3 bases, J lost 5 bases, and 11 bases lay in between. The CDR3 spans 13 residues. In DNA, the CDR3 is TGTGCCAGCAGTTTGGGGGAAGCTCACGAGCAGTACTTC. Translating gives CASSLGEAHEQYF.

The V and J genes are TRBV13 and TRBJ2-1; D is possibly TRBD1 (5 bases). Germline assignment: CDR1 PRHDT and CDR2 FYEKMQ (reference sequence). The V and J ends lost 4 bases and 5 bases respectively, with 12 bases between them. This CDR3 has 14 residues. CDR3 region: CASSSRVADNEQFF. CDR3 nucleotides: TGTGCCAGCAGCTCCAGGGTCGCGGACAATGAGCAGTTCTTC.